The rows below give T cell receptor beta chains drawn from one sample of a study of T cell responses to AZD1222 COVID-19 vaccine. Using immunoSEQ multiplex PCR, the repertoire was profiled, and TCRdb retains in-frame clones only, with some absent. Of roughly 140,000 clones listed, 90% are singletons. The material sequenced was peripheral blood, taken on day 0 of AZD1222 vaccination. The origin of the receptors is an adult in good health. The CDR3 runs from the conserved cysteine through the conserved F or W. The D gene is left open where the match is weak. Clone size is stated in some rows and not others, as once, few, many or a class when expanded.

J,D,V,size,length,DNA,CDR3
TRBJ2-3,TRBD2,TRBV6-1,.,19,TGTGCCAGCAGTGAGGGGCCATACGCTCCCCGGGGGGGCTCAGATACGCAGTATTTT,CASSEGPYAPRGGSDTQYF
TRBJ2-3,TRBD2,TRBV5-4,once,15,TGTGCCAGCAGCTTGGTTGGCAGCGGGGGAAATACGCAGTATTTT,CASSLVGSGGNTQYF
TRBJ1-1,.,TRBV5-6,.,13,TGTGCCAGCAGCCCGGTGGGGGGCACTGAAGCTTTCTTT,CASSPVGGTEAFF
TRBJ2-2,TRBD1,TRBV4-1,.,18,TGCGCCAGCAGCCTCCGGGACAGGGTATTTGCGAACACCGGGGAGCTGTTTTTT,CASSLRDRVFANTGELFF
TRBJ2-1,TRBD2,TRBV24-1,.,17,TGTGCCACCAGTGATGATAGCGGGGGGGGCCGTCACAATGAGCAGTTCTTC,CATSDDSGGGRHNEQFF
TRBJ2-6,.,TRBV6-5,.,14,TGTGCCAGCAGAACGAGCTCTGGGGCCAACGTCCTGACTTTC,CASRTSSGANVLTF
TRBJ1-1,.,TRBV19,.,12,TGTGCCAGTAGTATTTGGGGGGCTGAAGCTTTCTTT,CASSIWGAEAFF
TRBJ2-2,.,TRBV6-5,.,11,TGTGCCAGCAGTTCAGCCGGGGAGCTGTTTTTT,CASSSAGELFF
TRBJ1-1,.,TRBV18,.,15,TGTGCCAGCTCACCATGGAAGGACCAGAACACTGAAGCTTTCTTT,CASSPWKDQNTEAFF
TRBJ1-1,TRBD1,TRBV18,.,17,TGTGCCAGCTCACCACTGGACAGGGGATTTGTGAACACTGAAGCTTTCTTT,CASSPLDRGFVNTEAFF
TRBJ2-1,TRBD2,TRBV3-1/TRBV3-2,.,14,TGTGCCAGCAGTCTTACTAGCGGAGACAATGAGCAGTTCTTC,CASSLTSGDNEQFF
TRBJ1-5,.,TRBV7-9,once,16,TGTGCCAGCAGCTTAGCAAGGTCGGCAGCGAATCAGCCCCAGCATTTT,CASSLARSAANQPQHF
TRBJ1-1,TRBD1,TRBV19,.,14,TGTGCCAGTACCACAGGGACAGGGTTCGCTGAAGCTTTCTTT,CASTTGTGFAEAFF
TRBJ2-2,.,TRBV19,.,12,TGTGCCAGTAGGGAGAGGACCGGGGAGCTGTTTTTT,CASRERTGELFF
TRBJ2-1,.,TRBV7-2,.,11,TGTGCCAGCAGACTCGACTCCCAGCAGTTCTTC,CASRLDSQQFF
TRBJ2-2,.,TRBV11-3,.,14,TGTGCCAGCAGCTTATTAGGGAACACCGGGGAGCTGTTTTTT,CASSLLGNTGELFF
TRBJ2-5,TRBD1,TRBV5-6,.,17,TGTGCCAGCAGCTTCCGATTAACAGGGGAAAAGCAAGAGACCCAGTACTTC,CASSFRLTGEKQETQYF
TRBJ2-7,.,TRBV21-1,.,15,TGTGCCAGCAGCCGCCGGGACAGGGATCCCTACGAGCAGTACTTC,CASSRRDRDPYEQYF
TRBJ1-1,.,TRBV6-2/TRBV6-3,.,14,TGTGCCAGCAGTTACCGAGGACGGAACACTGAAGCTTTCTTT,CASSYRGRNTEAFF
TRBJ2-5,TRBD2,TRBV19,.,16,TGTGCCAGTAGTACCCCGGGACTAGCAATGGAAGAGACCCAGTACTTC,CASSTPGLAMEETQYF
TRBJ2-2,.,TRBV7-9,.,14,TGTGCCAGCAGCTTAGACCCGAACACCGGGGAGCTGTTTTTT,CASSLDPNTGELFF
TRBJ2-3,.,TRBV11-1,.,15,TGTGCCAGCAGCGTAAACAGGGTCAGCACAGATACGCAGTATTTT,CASSVNRVSTDTQYF
TRBJ2-3,TRBD2,TRBV6-4,.,15,TGTGCCAGCAGTGCGGGACTAGCGGGAACAGATACGCAGTATTTT,CASSAGLAGTDTQYF
TRBJ1-2,.,TRBV11-3,.,14,TGTGCCAGCAGCTTAGAGTCTGGGAACTATGGCTACACCTTC,CASSLESGNYGYTF
TRBJ2-3,TRBD2,TRBV5-6,.,17,TGTGCCAGCAGCTTGGCTGCTAGCGGGAGGAAGGCAGATACGCAGTATTTT,CASSLAASGRKADTQYF
TRBJ1-1,.,TRBV6-5,.,16,TGTGCCAGCAGTTACTCGAAGTGGTCGGGGGCCACTGAAGCTTTCTTT,CASSYSKWSGATEAFF
TRBJ1-2,.,TRBV27,.,13,TGTGCCAGCAGTTTTGAGGGGGACTATGGCTACACCTTC,CASSFEGDYGYTF
TRBJ1-2,.,TRBV7-6,.,13,TGTGCCAGCAGCCCCGAGGAATTTTATGGCTACACCTTC,CASSPEEFYGYTF
TRBJ2-5,TRBD2,TRBV19,.,14,TGTGCCAGTAGTACGGGACTAGCAGGGGAGACCCAGTACTTC,CASSTGLAGETQYF
TRBJ2-1,.,TRBV12-5,.,12,TGTGCTAGTGGTTCCATGGGCAATGAGCAGTTCTTC,CASGSMGNEQFF
TRBJ2-1,.,TRBV29-1,.,12,TGCAGCGTTGTGGAGGGGTGGAGTGAGCAGTTCTTC,CSVVEGWSEQFF
TRBJ1-1,TRBD1,TRBV7-3,.,15,TGTGCCAGCAGCTCAAACAGGGGGTCGGACACTGAAGCTTTCTTT,CASSSNRGSDTEAFF
TRBJ1-1,TRBD1,TRBV7-2,.,15,TGTGCCAGCAGCCTCGGACAGGCCTGGGGCACTGAAGCTTTCTTT,CASSLGQAWGTEAFF
TRBJ2-7,.,TRBV3-1/TRBV3-2,.,12,TGTGCCAGCTTGTGCCCAGGGAGCGAGCAGTACTTC,CASLCPGSEQYF
TRBJ2-3,.,TRBV18,.,16,TGTGCCAGCTCACCGGGAGCTAGCGCGAACCCAAATACGCAGTATTTT,CASSPGASANPNTQYF
TRBJ1-6,.,TRBV4-3,.,14,TGCGCCAGCAGCCAAGGTTCGGGGAATTCACCCCTCCACTTT,CASSQGSGNSPLHF
TRBJ2-5,.,TRBV5-1,.,14,TGCGCCAGCAGCTTGGGTACGGTACAAGAGACCCAGTACTTC,CASSLGTVQETQYF
TRBJ2-7,TRBD1,TRBV27,.,14,TGTGCCAGCACTGACAGGGGAAGAATAGGGGAGCAGTACTTC,CASTDRGRIGEQYF
TRBJ2-5,.,TRBV29-1,.,13,TGCAGCGTTCAATCCTGGGCCCAAGAGACCCAGTACTTC,CSVQSWAQETQYF
TRBJ2-1,.,TRBV7-8,once,17,TGTGCCAGCAGCCCCCGTCGGCGGGCGAGCTCCTACAATGAGCAGTTCTTC,CASSPRRRASSYNEQFF
TRBJ2-7,.,TRBV6-5,.,15,TGTGCCAGCAGATCGGAGGAGGGGATCCACTACGAGCAGTACTTC,CASRSEEGIHYEQYF
TRBJ1-2,.,TRBV27,.,10,TGTGCCAGCAGTTTACTGGACAGACACTTC,CASSLLDRHF
TRBJ1-1,TRBD1,TRBV18,.,13,TGTGCCGGTTCAACAGGGGAAGGCACTGAAGCTTTCTTT,CAGSTGEGTEAFF
TRBJ1-1,.,TRBV7-9,.,16,TGTGCCAGCAGCTTATATTCGGCCAGGGTTGTCACTGAAGCTTTCTTT,CASSLYSARVVTEAFF
TRBJ1-2,.,TRBV5-6,.,14,TGTGCCAGCAGCCTACCGCTAGCTAACTATGGCTACACCTTC,CASSLPLANYGYTF
TRBJ2-1,TRBD2,TRBV7-2,.,17,TGTGCCAGCAGCTTAGCGCGGGCTAGCGGGCCCTACAATGAGCAGTTCTTC,CASSLARASGPYNEQFF
TRBJ1-6,.,TRBV27,once,12,TGTGCCAGCAAGTCGGGGGATTCACCCCTCCACTTT,CASKSGDSPLHF
TRBJ1-2,.,TRBV7-8,.,14,TGTGCCAGCAGCTTAATAGCTGGGACGTATGGCTACACCTTC,CASSLIAGTYGYTF
TRBJ1-2,.,TRBV19,once,14,TGTGCCAGCATGGAGGGGAACGGTCCTTATGGCTACACCTTC,CASMEGNGPYGYTF
TRBJ1-5,.,TRBV28,.,14,TGTGCCAGCAGCCAGGTACAGTCCAATCAGCCCCAGCATTTT,CASSQVQSNQPQHF
TRBJ1-3,.,TRBV27,.,13,TGTGCCAGCAGGAGGGCGTCCGGAAACACCATATATTTT,CASRRASGNTIYF